This T cell receptor (beta chain) stems from a study of T cell repertoires in aging, cancer and after chemotherapy. At the level of the study: Glioblastoma patients receiving temozolomide-based therapy gave paired samples before and after chemotherapy. Overall study results and limits: These repertoire data do not allow conclusions about immunological memory after chemotherapy. Across the chemotherapy interval, each cancer cohort showed higher median generation probability, suggesting thymic rebound.

Within the sample, this clonotype is large. What it binds is unknown. The template was genomic DNA from peripheral blood, not RNA. TRB rearrangements spanning V, D and J were amplified using mixed TRB-A/B primers. MiXCR, run by TCRdb on the multiplex PCR reads, gives a single entry per CDR3 protein. The sample has about a thousand distinct CDR3 sequences; roughly 20% are singletons. Material for sequencing was blood. The receptor was isolated from a human donor with a solid tumor.

Here the CDR3 DNA reads TGCAGCGCCGAACAGGGGGCTTACGAGCAGTACTTC. As protein: CSAEQGAYEQYF. This chain links TRBV29-1 with TRBJ2-7, with 9 bases identical to TRBD1. The CDR3 is made up of 12 amino acids. Germline V gene sequence: CDR1 SQVTM, CDR2 ANQGSEA. After removal of 7 bases from V and 4 bases from J, the junction contained 5 bases not matched to a gene.